This T cell receptor (beta chain) was sequenced for a study of regulatory T cells in long-lasting Graves disease. Construction of the TCR beta libraries employed iRepertoire HTBI primers in conjunction with Arm-PCR of CDR3 regions. TCRdb reprocessed the multiplex PCR reads via MiXCR and lists one record per CDR3 protein. The sample consists of a few hundred thousand distinct CDR3 sequences, 12% of them appearing once. Stated time point: newly diagnosed GD, antithyroid drugs for less than 3 months. PBMC-extracted RNA yielded the TCR library. The germline V and J ends were trimmed by 0 bases and 4 bases, with 16 bases remaining between them. The CDR3 consists of 16 residues. Looked up from germline, CDR1 is SGDLS and CDR2 is YYNGEE. This clonotype was seen ten or more times. Separately, the same data were catalogued under a study of T cells in Graves' hyperthyroidism and ophthalmopathy. That work states: Orbital computed tomography and thyroid ultrasound, together with serum TRAb and thyroxine and clinical symptoms, were used for diagnoses.

The V call is TRBV9, the J call TRBJ1-2; D uncertain. This sequence originates from a woman between 18 and 29 years old with Graves disease. The sequencing used peripheral blood mononuclear cells (PBMCs), collected at new diagnosis, from a patient treated with antithyroid drugs. The CDR3 region is CASSVGKDTAVYGYTF. The CDR3 nucleotides read TGTGCCAGCAGCGTAGGGAAAGATACTGCCGTCTATGGCTACACCTTC.